The clone carrying this T cell receptor beta chain was recorded at least ten times. What it binds is not known. The sample is drawn from a study of Graves' ophthalmopathy and Graves' hyperthyroidism. Across the whole study: Samples of peripheral blood were obtained at initial diagnosis, prior to treatment of any kind.

For donors with ophthalmopathy, the disease showed moderate-to-severe activity, reached CAS ≥3 and NOSPECS ≥4, and had lasted under 3 months. Study-wide findings and caveats: The blood repertoire also included most expanded thyroid clonotypes above 0.001 frequency.

RNA transcripts were the source from which TCR beta CDR3 regions were amplified. HTBI-primed RT-PCR formed the first round, and a multiplex PCR formed the second. TCRdb used MiXCR to reprocess the multiplex PCR reads, holding one entry per CDR3 protein. The sample lists about 150,000 distinct CDR3 sequences; around two fifths were seen once. Per germline, CDR1 MNHNS and CDR2 SASEGT. The CDR3 has 15 residues. V lost 6 bases and J lost 7; bases outside the gene matches: 8. What was sequenced was peripheral blood. V gene TRBV6-1 combines with J gene TRBJ2-2; 10 nucleotides agree with TRBD2. The sequence was obtained from a woman in her thirties or forties with Graves' ophthalmopathy. The CDR3 region has the DNA TGTGCCAGCAGGACAGGACTAGCGGTTTTCGGGGAGCTGTTTTTT. Its protein is CASRTGLAVFGELFF.